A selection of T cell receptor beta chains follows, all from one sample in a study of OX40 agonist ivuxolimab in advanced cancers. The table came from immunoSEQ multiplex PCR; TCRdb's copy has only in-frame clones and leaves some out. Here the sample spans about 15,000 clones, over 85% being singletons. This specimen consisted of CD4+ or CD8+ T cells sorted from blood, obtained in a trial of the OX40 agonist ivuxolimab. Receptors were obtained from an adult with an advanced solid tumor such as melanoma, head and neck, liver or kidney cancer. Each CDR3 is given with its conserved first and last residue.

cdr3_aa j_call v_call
CASSESLVYGYTF TRBJ1-2 TRBV2
CASSSGGIEQPQHF TRBJ1-5 TRBV27
CATGQGLTEAFF TRBJ1-1 TRBV7-9
CASSVGWTGSEQYF TRBJ2-7 TRBV9
CASSQSTGVLYEQYF TRBJ2-7 TRBV7-6
CASSSYTGGQGAYEQYF TRBJ2-7 TRBV7-9
CATSRETGYNEQFF TRBJ2-1 TRBV15
CAGGTSGAYNEQFF TRBJ2-1 TRBV2
CASSWGSQQYF TRBJ2-7 TRBV11-2
CASSKPNTEAFF TRBJ1-1 TRBV6-5